A selection of T cell receptor beta chains follows, all from one sample in a study of T cells after yellow fever vaccination. MiXCR, applied by TCRdb to the 5' RACE reads, yields one record per CDR3 protein. The sample contains some 500,000 distinct CDR3 sequences, 13% of which appear only once. The sequenced sample was PBMCs, obtained on the day of the yellow fever booster vaccination. The source is a man aged 25-45 years who received the YFV17D yellow fever vaccine. Each CDR3 is given with its conserved first and last residue. D genes are given only for firm matches. Expanded clones get a size class; other rows say once, few or many, or leave the size out.

TRBJ2-3 NA TRBV25-1 TRBD1 TGTGCCAGCAGTGCTCCTGGACAGGGCACAGATACGCAGTATTTT CASSAPGQGTDTQYF
TRBJ2-5 NA TRBV9 TRBD2 TGTGCCAGCAGCACCCGGGACTACGGCCCAGCGACCCAGTACTTC CASSTRDYGPATQYF
TRBJ2-2 NA TRBV24-1 TRBD2 TGTGCCACCAGTGATCCAGCGGGAGGACGTGCCGGGGAGCTGTTTTTT CATSDPAGGRAGELFF
TRBJ2-5 few TRBV14 NA TGTGCCAGCAGCCAATTTCTTCTAGGAGAGACCCAGTACTTC CASSQFLLGETQYF
TRBJ1-2 few TRBV20-1 NA TGCAGTGCTAGGGGTCGGAACTATGGCTACACCTTC CSARGRNYGYTF
TRBJ1-2 many TRBV12-3/TRBV12-4 NA TGTGCCAGCAGCCAGGACAGTACCTATGGCTACACCTTC CASSQDSTYGYTF
TRBJ2-3 few TRBV25-1 NA TGTGCCAGCAGTGAACTACAGGGTCCAGATACGCAGTATTTT CASSELQGPDTQYF
TRBJ2-1 NA TRBV14 NA TGTGCCAGCAGCCAAGTAATAAATGAGCAGTTCTTC CASSQVINEQFF
TRBJ2-1 NA TRBV20-1 TRBD2 TGCAGTGCTGAACCCCCCAGTAGCGGGAGGGGGGGGCAGTTCTTC CSAEPPSSGRGGQFF
TRBJ2-7 many TRBV5-1 NA TGCGCCAGCAGCTTGGGATTGGACGAGCAGTACTTC CASSLGLDEQYF
TRBJ2-5 few TRBV4-1 NA TGCGCCAGCAGCCAAGATCCGGGAAGGCAAGAGACCCAGTACTTC CASSQDPGRQETQYF
TRBJ2-2 few TRBV6-5 TRBD1 TGTGCCAGCAGTTACCAGGACAGGGGGAACACCGGGGAGCTGTTTTTT CASSYQDRGNTGELFF
TRBJ2-5 few TRBV15 TRBD1 TGTGCCACCAGGGACAGGCGGGAGACCCAGTACTTC CATRDRRETQYF
TRBJ2-7 NA TRBV4-3 NA TGCGCCAGCAGCCAAGAAAGTCTTGTCTACGAGCAGTACTTC CASSQESLVYEQYF
TRBJ2-1 NA TRBV28 NA TGTGCCAGCAGTTTAGATAGCGGAAACTACAATGAGCAGTTCTTC CASSLDSGNYNEQFF
TRBJ2-7 few TRBV18 NA TGTGCCAGCTCACCTTCTAGGTCGGCCGAGCAGTACTTC CASSPSRSAEQYF
TRBJ2-1 NA TRBV29-1 NA TGCAGCGTTGAATCGACCAGTAGGGGGGGTGAGCAGTTCTTC CSVESTSRGGEQFF
TRBJ2-5 NA TRBV7-9 NA TGTGCCAGCAGCTTCACTAGCACCCAAGAGACCCAGTACTTC CASSFTSTQETQYF
TRBJ2-1 few TRBV27 NA TGTGCCAGCAGTTCTAATGGTGGTGAGCAGTTCTTC CASSSNGGEQFF
TRBJ2-5 NA TRBV7-2 TRBD2 TGTGCCAGCAGCTTCTCTAGCGGGAGTTTTGAGACCCAGTACTTC CASSFSSGSFETQYF
TRBJ1-2 NA TRBV12-3/TRBV12-4 TRBD1 TGTGCCAGCAGTACAACGGGGACAGGCTATGGCTACACCTTC CASSTTGTGYGYTF
TRBJ2-1 few TRBV27 TRBD2 TGTGCCAGCAGTTTATTGGTAGCGGGGAGCTACAATGAGCAGTTCTTC CASSLLVAGSYNEQFF
TRBJ2-3 NA TRBV18 NA TGTGCCAGCTCCCCCCAGGTTGCCGACACAGATACGCAGTATTTT CASSPQVADTDTQYF
TRBJ1-1 many TRBV14 NA TGTGCCAGCAGCCAGGATTTGAACACTGAAGCTTTCTTT CASSQDLNTEAFF
TRBJ2-1 few TRBV11-3 NA TGTGCCAGCAGCTTAGGGGGGAACAGAAACAATGAGCAGTTCTTC CASSLGGNRNNEQFF
TRBJ2-3 few TRBV5-1 NA TGCGCCAGCCAACTAGGCACAGATACGCAGTATTTT CASQLGTDTQYF
TRBJ2-1 NA TRBV20-1 TRBD2 TGCAGTGCTCCTACCGGGACTAGAAATGAGCAGTTCTTC CSAPTGTRNEQFF
TRBJ2-3 few TRBV29-1 NA TGCAGCGTTGAGAGGACTAATGCGCAGTATTTT CSVERTNAQYF
TRBJ2-4 NA TRBV19 NA TGTGCCAGTAGTACAGGGTGGGCTCTGGCCAAAAACATTCAGTACTTC CASSTGWALAKNIQYF
TRBJ2-5 few TRBV6-5 TRBD2 TGTGCCAGCAGTTCCCCGGGACTAGAGGCGGCCCAGTACTTC CASSSPGLEAAQYF
TRBJ2-5 few TRBV6-1 TRBD2 TGTGCCAGCACCGAAATACCGACGCTAACTAGCGGGATGGCAAGGACCCAGTACTTC CASTEIPTLTSGMARTQYF
TRBJ2-1 NA TRBV4-2 NA TGTGCCAGCAGCCAAGATTATTCTAGCGTATACAATGAGCAGTTCTTC CASSQDYSSVYNEQFF
TRBJ1-1 few TRBV6-2/TRBV6-3 NA TGTGCCAGCAACTACCGGGACCCGCGGTCGAACACTGAAGCTTTCTTT CASNYRDPRSNTEAFF
TRBJ2-5 NA TRBV6-1 TRBD1 TGTGCCAGCAGTGGGGACAGGCAGCCGCAAGAGACCCAGTACTTC CASSGDRQPQETQYF
TRBJ2-1 many TRBV6-2/TRBV6-3 NA TGTGCCAGCAGTTATTGGGGGTACAATGAGCAGTTCTTC CASSYWGYNEQFF
TRBJ2-7 NA TRBV20-1 NA TGCAGTGCTAGACTCCGATCGACTAGTATGGAGCAGTACTTC CSARLRSTSMEQYF
TRBJ2-5 NA TRBV6-2/TRBV6-3 NA TGTGCCAGCAGTTTCCTCTCTTTGCAGACCCAGTACTTC CASSFLSLQTQYF
TRBJ2-1 NA TRBV24-1 NA TGTGCCACCAGTGACGCAGGGGACGCGTACAATGAGCAGTTCTTC CATSDAGDAYNEQFF
TRBJ2-2 NA TRBV7-2 NA TGTGCCAGCAGCCCCCCGCTCACCGGGGAGCTGTTTTTT CASSPPLTGELFF
TRBJ2-2 NA TRBV20-1 NA TGCAGTGCTAGCCCTGCGTCGAGTCGGTCGTACACCGGGGAGCTGTTTTTT CSASPASSRSYTGELFF
TRBJ1-3 NA TRBV18 NA TGTGCCAGCTCACCATCCAGGGAAAACACCATATATTTT CASSPSRENTIYF
TRBJ1-1 NA TRBV7-9 NA TGTGCCAGCAGCTGGGGGAGGTCGAACGCTGAAGCTTTCTTT CASSWGRSNAEAFF
TRBJ2-1 NA TRBV12-3/TRBV12-4 NA TGTGCCAGCAGTTTGGGTTGGGCGGGCTACAATGAGCAGTTCTTC CASSLGWAGYNEQFF
TRBJ1-5 few TRBV7-9 NA TGTGCCAGCAGTGGGGGATATAGCAATCAGCCCCAGCATTTT CASSGGYSNQPQHF
TRBJ2-5 NA TRBV3-1 TRBD2 TGTGCCAGCAGCCAAGAGCCCCAATCTAGCGGGAGGGTTAAAGAGACCCAGTACTTC CASSQEPQSSGRVKETQYF
TRBJ2-7 few TRBV5-6 TRBD1 TGTGCCAGCAGCTTTCCGGGACAGGGGCACGAGCAGTACTTC CASSFPGQGHEQYF
TRBJ2-2 NA TRBV7-2 NA TGTGCCAGCAGCTTTGGGGTTTTCGCGAACACCGGGGAGCTGTTTTTT CASSFGVFANTGELFF
TRBJ1-2 NA TRBV27 NA TGTGCCAGCAGCCCTGCGGGAAGGGGATACTATGGCTACACCTTC CASSPAGRGYYGYTF
TRBJ2-7 few TRBV7-2 TRBD1 TGTGCCAGCAGCCAACGGACAGGGCGGTACGAGCAGTACTTC CASSQRTGRYEQYF